Listed below are T cell receptor beta chains from one sample, sequenced in a study of a mutant IDH1 vaccine in newly diagnosed glioma. These receptors lack a known antigen. Method: immunoSEQ multiplex PCR; TCRdb's copy keeps in-frame clones and lacks some. The profile shows around 53,000 clones, approximately 88% of them singletons. This material consisted of PBMCs, taken from a glioma patient whose treatment included an IDH1 peptide vaccine. These receptors came from a woman aged 25 to 39 with glioma. Some clones in this sample may be carry-over from other donors' samples. Both conserved end residues are part of each CDR3. D genes are given only for firm matches. The size entry is marked missing in some rows and otherwise reads once, few, many or a size class.

NA	NA	TRBJ1-4	TRBV5-1	TGCGCCAGCAGCAGTTCCGGGACACCTGCAACTAATGAAAAACTGTTTTTT	CASSSSGTPATNEKLFF
NA	NA	TRBJ1-4	TRBV5-5	TGTGCCAGCAGCCCGGGACAACCTGCAACTAATGAAAAACTGTTTTTT	CASSPGQPATNEKLFF
NA	NA	TRBJ1-1	TRBV5-6	TGTGCCAGCAGCATCAGACAGACCAGTTATGAAGCTTTCTTT	CASSIRQTSYEAFF
NA	NA	TRBJ1-3	TRBV27	TGTGCCAGCAGTCCTCGGTCTCGACTAAGCTCTGGAAACACCATATATTTT	CASSPRSRLSSGNTIYF
NA	NA	TRBJ2-1	TRBV19	TGTGCCAGTACTTCTCAGGGGGGGCACAATGAGCAGTTCTTC	CASTSQGGHNEQFF
NA	TRBD1	TRBJ1-2	TRBV25-1	TGTGCCAGCAGCCGGACAGGGAACTATGGCTACACCTTC	CASSRTGNYGYTF
NA	NA	TRBJ1-1	TRBV7-9	TGTGCCAGCAGCGTGGACGGCTCGAACACTGAAGCTTTCTTT	CASSVDGSNTEAFF
NA	TRBD1	TRBJ2-3	TRBV9	TGTGCCAGCGGCGCCAGGCAGGGGGAATCAGATACGCAGTATTTT	CASGARQGESDTQYF
NA	NA	TRBJ1-4	TRBV7-9	TGTGCCAGCAGCGTGGACAGAAATAATGAAAAACTGTTTTTT	CASSVDRNNEKLFF
NA	NA	TRBJ1-2	TRBV5-1	TGCGCCAGCAGCTTGGAACAGATCTATGGCTACACCTTC	CASSLEQIYGYTF
NA	NA	TRBJ2-3	TRBV4-1	TGCGCCAGCAGCCAAGATACGGGGGACACAGATACGCAGTATTTT	CASSQDTGDTDTQYF
NA	NA	TRBJ1-5	TRBV5-8	TGTGCCAGCAGCTTAGGGCAGCCCCAGCATTTT	CASSLGQPQHF
NA	TRBD2	TRBJ2-1	TRBV5-6	TGTGCCAGCATTCGGGCTGGGGGGACTAATCGCTACAATGAGCAGTTCTTC	CASIRAGGTNRYNEQFF
few	NA	TRBJ1-1	TRBV19	TGTGCCAGTAGTATAGATCCAGTAATGAACACTGAAGCTTTCTTT	CASSIDPVMNTEAFF
NA	TRBD2	TRBJ2-1	TRBV7-6	TGTGCCAGCAGCTTAACGATAGCGGGACCTAACAATGAGCAGTTCTTC	CASSLTIAGPNNEQFF
NA	NA	TRBJ2-7	TRBV5-6	TGTGCCAGCTTCATAGGAGGGGCGGGGAACTACGAGCAGTACTTC	CASFIGGAGNYEQYF
NA	TRBD1	TRBJ2-1	TRBV5-1	TGCGCCAGCAGAGCTCCGGGACAGGCTAACAATGAGCAGTTCTTC	CASRAPGQANNEQFF
NA	NA	TRBJ1-2	TRBV12-5	TGTGCTAGTGGTCCCATTGGTGTTAAGGGGGAGGGGAACTATGGCTACACCTTC	CASGPIGVKGEGNYGYTF
NA	NA	TRBJ1-6	TRBV5-1	TGCGCCAGCAGCTTGGGAGACAGTAATTCACCCCTCCACTTT	CASSLGDSNSPLHF
once	NA	TRBJ2-2	TRBV7-9	TGTGCCAGCAGCTTAGATGCGGTTAATCGGGAGCTGTTTTTT	CASSLDAVNRELFF
NA	TRBD2	TRBJ2-1	TRBV4-2	TGTGCCAGCAGCCAAGGAACCGTCTTAACTAGCGGGAGGAATGAGCAGTTCTTC	CASSQGTVLTSGRNEQFF
NA	TRBD1	TRBJ1-2	TRBV27	TGTGCCAGCACCAAAGACAGGGAGTATGGCTACACCTTC	CASTKDREYGYTF
NA	NA	TRBJ2-1	TRBV5-6	TGTGCCAGCAGCTTGGTTGGGGGTAGGAATGAGCAGTTCTTC	CASSLVGGRNEQFF
NA	TRBD2	TRBJ2-1	TRBV7-9	TGTGCCAGCACCCCTAGCCCGACTAGCGGCTCCTACAATGAGCAGTTCTTC	CASTPSPTSGSYNEQFF
NA	NA	TRBJ1-5	TRBV7-2	TGTGCCAGCAGCTTGGGGAATCAGCCCCAGCATTTT	CASSLGNQPQHF
NA	NA	TRBJ2-7	TRBV7-2	TGTGCCAGCACCCAACTGGACTCCTACGAGCAGTACTTC	CASTQLDSYEQYF
NA	NA	TRBJ1-4	TRBV18	TGTGCCAGCTCCCCGGCACCGAGCGGTAATGAAAAACTGTTTTTT	CASSPAPSGNEKLFF
NA	NA	TRBJ2-3	TRBV21-1	TGTGCCAGCAGCAAAGGCGGGGACAGGGCAACAGATACGCAGTATTTT	CASSKGGDRATDTQYF
NA	TRBD1	TRBJ2-3	TRBV5-4	TGTGCCAGCAGCTTGTGGACAGGGACAACAGATACGCAGTATTTT	CASSLWTGTTDTQYF
NA	NA	TRBJ2-5	TRBV5-4	TGTGCCAGCAGCAGACCGGGGGCGAGGGAGACCCAGTACTTC	CASSRPGARETQYF
NA	NA	TRBJ1-2	TRBV6-5	TGTGCCAGCAGTTCAAACAGAGGCTATGGCTACACCTTC	CASSSNRGYGYTF
NA	NA	TRBJ1-1	TRBV27	TGTGCCAGCACTCCTCGGGGGGGCACTGAAGCTTTCTTT	CASTPRGGTEAFF
once	NA	TRBJ2-5	TRBV7-8	TGTGCCAGCAGCTTACGATCCGGCGGGGAGACCCAGTACTTC	CASSLRSGGETQYF
NA	NA	TRBJ2-1	TRBV7-3	TGTGCCAGCAGCTTTGGCGGCCCCTACAATGAGCAGTTCTTC	CASSFGGPYNEQFF
NA	NA	TRBJ1-1	TRBV10-1	TGCGCCAGCAGTGATACTAGGAACACTGAAGCTTTCTTT	CASSDTRNTEAFF
NA	NA	TRBJ2-3	TRBV19	TGTGCCAGTAGTATGTACTTCGGGATTCAAACAGATACGCAGTATTTT	CASSMYFGIQTDTQYF
NA	NA	TRBJ2-2	TRBV5-4	TGTGCCAGCAGCCCGACCACTACCGGGGAGCTGTTTTTT	CASSPTTTGELFF
NA	TRBD2	TRBJ2-3	TRBV6-5	TGTGCCGCGGGAGAGGCGAGGCTGTCGTCAAATACGCAGTATTTT	CAAGEARLSSNTQYF
few	NA	TRBJ1-1	TRBV27	TGTGCCAGCAGTACCTCCGTTCAGAACACTGAAGCTTTCTTT	CASSTSVQNTEAFF
NA	TRBD1	TRBJ2-2	TRBV11-3	TGTGCCAGCAGCGCGACAGGGGGGGAGCTGTTTTTT	CASSATGGELFF
NA	NA	TRBJ2-7	TRBV7-9	TGTGCCAGCAGCTTAGAAGCGGTGAGCTCCTACGAGCAGTACTTC	CASSLEAVSSYEQYF
few	TRBD1	TRBJ1-5	TRBV19	TGTGCCAGTAGTATTCAGGGGACAGGGGGCAATCAGCCCCAGCATTTT	CASSIQGTGGNQPQHF